The 9 T cell receptor beta chains presented below share a single source sample, sequenced in a study of T-cell memory formation after mild COVID-19. In TCRdb, the 5' RACE reads were re-called with MiXCR into one record per CDR3 protein. This sample yields about 240,000 distinct CDR3 sequences, of which roughly 10% are seen a single time; 20% to 25% belongs to the top ten. The source material was PBMCs or a T cell subset sorted from them (not recorded which). These receptors originate from a man in his late teens or twenties who had mild COVID-19 (a few samples of this study predate the infection). Cell type and time point are not known.

The gene calls are TRBV5-6 and TRBJ2-7; perhaps TRBD1 as D (6 bases). Germline CDR1 is SGHDT and CDR2 is YYEEEE. V was cut by 4 bases and J by 7 bases, with 21 bases left in between. The CDR3 loop spans 15 amino acids. CDR3 nucleotide sequence: TGTGCCAGCAGCAGACTCGGACAGTCCCAACGGGAGCAGTACTTC. Residues: CASSRLGQSQREQYF.

In this sample, this clonotype turned up a few times. The V gene is TRBV28, the J gene TRBJ1-2; D call uncertain. Trimming took 6 bases from V and 2 from J, leaving 10 bases between them. Looked up from germline, CDR1 is MDHEN and CDR2 is SYDVKM. This CDR3 spans 13 amino acids. The CDR3 DNA follows: TGTGCCAGCAGAGGTACAGAAAACTATGGCTACACCTTC. Its protein is CASRGTENYGYTF.

To note about this clonotype: Germline and junction disagree at one end, which may indicate a read error. This chain uses TRBV4-1 with TRBJ2-3; TRBD2 matches at 7 bases. The CDR3 contains 15 residues. Germline CDR1 is MGHRA and CDR2 is YSYEKL. The CDR3 region has the DNA TGCGCCAGCAGGCAAGGAGCGCGGGGAGGGGATACGCAGTATTTT. This translates into CASRQGARGGDTQYF.

This chain joins TRBV5-5 and TRBJ2-5, with D perhaps assigned TRBD1 or TRBD2 (5 bases each). From germline, CDR1 is SGHKS and CDR2 YYEKEE (reference sequence). Trimming took off 0 bases at V and 5 bases at J, with 14 bases between the two ends. This CDR3 is 15 amino acids long. In DNA form, the CDR3 reads TGTGCCAGCAGCTTGGTCGGGACGGTCCTTGAGACCCAGTACTTC. It codes for CASSLVGTVLETQYF.

The sample holds a few counts of this clonotype. The gene calls are TRBV18 and TRBJ2-1, with D unresolved. V was trimmed by 2 bases and J by 9 bases, leaving 5 bases between them. Germline assignment: CDR1 KGHSH and CDR2 LQKENI. There are 11 residues in the CDR3. The CDR3 spells CASSPAVEQFF. The CDR3 coding sequence is TGTGCCAGCTCACCAGCAGTTGAGCAGTTCTTC.

As concerns this clonotype: An end of the junction differs from the germline gene, which may be a read error. The J gene is TRBJ2-3, the V gene TRBV15; TRBD1 or TRBD2 may be the D gene (6 bases each). Germline CDR1 is LNHNV and CDR2 is YYDKDF (reference sequence). The CDR3 spans 14 residues. CDR3 nucleotide sequence: TGTGCCACCAGCCGTCTGGGGGGCACCGATACGCAGTATTTT. Its translation is CATSRLGGTDTQYF.

This clonotype has more than one count but fewer than ten. The J gene is TRBJ2-2, the V gene TRBV4-2; TRBD1 agrees at 8 bases. The ends lost 1 base at V and 4 bases at J; junction bases unmatched: 11. The CDR3 runs to 18 residues. Germline loops: CDR1 LGHNA, CDR2 YNFKEQ. CDR3 sequence reads: CASSQGVEAGGVTGELFF. In nucleotides, the CDR3 is TGTGCCAGCAGCCAAGGCGTCGAGGCAGGGGGCGTCACCGGGGAGCTGTTTTTT.

The chain is built from TRBV7-9 and TRBJ2-2, with D unresolved. Germline V gene data show CDR1 as SEHNR and CDR2 as FQNEAQ (reference sequence). V was shortened by 0 bases and J by 7 bases, with 6 bases between the two germline ends. The CDR3 has 13 residues. Here the CDR3 reads CASSLASHGELFF. CDR3 in DNA: TGTGCCAGCAGCTTAGCTTCGCACGGGGAGCTGTTTTTT.

This clonotype was found a few times. The gene calls are TRBV6-1 and TRBJ1-5, with a weak D call TRBD1 (5 bases). CDR3 length: 15 amino acids. V lost 6 bases to trimming and J lost 0 bases, with 12 bases between them. Germline assignment: CDR1 MNHNS and CDR2 SASEGT. The DNA of the CDR3 is TGTGCCAGCAGGCCCCGGGACGGTAGCAATCAGCCCCAGCATTTT. Protein product: CASRPRDGSNQPQHF.